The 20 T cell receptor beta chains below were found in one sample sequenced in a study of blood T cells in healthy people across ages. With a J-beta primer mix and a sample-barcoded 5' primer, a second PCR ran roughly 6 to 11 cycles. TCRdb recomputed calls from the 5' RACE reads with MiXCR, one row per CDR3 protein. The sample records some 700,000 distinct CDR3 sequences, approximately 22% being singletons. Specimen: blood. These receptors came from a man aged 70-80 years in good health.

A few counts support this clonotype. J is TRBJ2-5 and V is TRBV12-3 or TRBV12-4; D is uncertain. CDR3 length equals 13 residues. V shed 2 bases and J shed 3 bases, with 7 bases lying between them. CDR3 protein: CASSLNGKETQYF. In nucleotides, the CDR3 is TGTGCCAGCAGTTTAAACGGCAAAGAGACCCAGTACTTC.

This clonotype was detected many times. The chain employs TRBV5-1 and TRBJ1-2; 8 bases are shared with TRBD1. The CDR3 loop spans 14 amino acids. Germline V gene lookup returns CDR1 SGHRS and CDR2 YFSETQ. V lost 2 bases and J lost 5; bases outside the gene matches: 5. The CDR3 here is CASSLQGDEYGYTF. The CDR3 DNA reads TGCGCCAGCAGCTTACAGGGGGATGAGTATGGCTACACCTTC.

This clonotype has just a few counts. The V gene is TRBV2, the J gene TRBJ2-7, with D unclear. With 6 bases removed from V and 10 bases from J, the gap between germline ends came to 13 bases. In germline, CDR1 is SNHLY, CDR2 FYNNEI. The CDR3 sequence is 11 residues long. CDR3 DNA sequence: TGTGCCAGCAGCCCCAAGGGCATCCAGTACGTC. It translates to CASSPKGIQYV.

The CDR3 coding sequence is TGCAGCGTTGACGGCCAGAACACCGGGGAGCTGTTTTTT. Protein product: CSVDGQNTGELFF. The gene calls are TRBV29-1 and TRBJ2-2; D unclear. The CDR3 runs to 13 residues. Deletions cut 3 bases from V and 1 base from J, with 6 bases between. In germline, CDR1 is SQVTM, CDR2 ANQGSEA.

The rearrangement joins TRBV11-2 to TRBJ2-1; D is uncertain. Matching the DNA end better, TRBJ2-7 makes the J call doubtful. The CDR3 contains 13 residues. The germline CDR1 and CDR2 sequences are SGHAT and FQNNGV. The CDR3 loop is CASSLVAVYEQYF. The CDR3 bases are TGTGCCAGCAGCTTAGTTGCAGTCTACGAGCAGTACTTC.

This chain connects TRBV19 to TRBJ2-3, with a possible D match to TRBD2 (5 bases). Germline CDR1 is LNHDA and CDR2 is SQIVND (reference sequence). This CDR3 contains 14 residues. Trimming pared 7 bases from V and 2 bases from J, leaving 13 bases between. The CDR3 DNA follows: TGTGCCAGTAAGTCTAGCCAAGCCACAGATACGCAGTATTTT. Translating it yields CASKSSQATDTQYF.

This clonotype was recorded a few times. CDR3 bases: TGTGCCAGCAGTCATTCGGCTGGACGGTTCTCTGGAAACACCATATATTTT. Protein product: CASSHSAGRFSGNTIYF. The rearrangement joins TRBV12-3 or TRBV12-4 to TRBJ1-3; no definite D call. The CDR3 loop spans 17 amino acids. V lost 5 bases to trimming and J lost 0 bases, with 17 bases between them.

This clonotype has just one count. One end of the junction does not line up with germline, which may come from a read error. The CDR3 DNA follows: TGTGCCAGCAGCTTAGTGGCCGGGGCGAACACTGAATCTTTCTTT. This gives the protein CASSLVAGANTESFF. The V gene is TRBV7-2, the J gene TRBJ1-1, with a possible D match to TRBD1 (5 bases). The CDR3 has 15 amino acids. Germline V gives CDR1 SGHTA, CDR2 FQGNSA.

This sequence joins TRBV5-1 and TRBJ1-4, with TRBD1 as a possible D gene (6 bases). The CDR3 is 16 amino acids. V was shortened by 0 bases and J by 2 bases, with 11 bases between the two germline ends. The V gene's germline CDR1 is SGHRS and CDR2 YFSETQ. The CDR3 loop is CASSLGGGRTNEKLFF. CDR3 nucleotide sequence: TGCGCCAGCAGCTTGGGCGGGGGGCGTACTAATGAAAAACTGTTTTTT.

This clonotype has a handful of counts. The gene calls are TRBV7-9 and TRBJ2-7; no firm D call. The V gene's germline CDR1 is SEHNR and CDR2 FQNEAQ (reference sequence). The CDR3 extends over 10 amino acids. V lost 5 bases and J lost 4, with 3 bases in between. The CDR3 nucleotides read TGTGCCAGCAGCCGATACGAGCAGTACGTC. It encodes CASSRYEQYV.

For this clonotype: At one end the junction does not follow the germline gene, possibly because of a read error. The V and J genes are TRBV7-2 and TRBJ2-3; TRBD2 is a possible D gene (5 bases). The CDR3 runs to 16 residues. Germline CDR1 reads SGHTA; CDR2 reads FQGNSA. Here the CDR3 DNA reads TGTGCCAGCAGCTTAGTTCCAGCGCCTAGCACAGATACGCGGTATTTT. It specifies CASSLVPAPSTDTRYF.

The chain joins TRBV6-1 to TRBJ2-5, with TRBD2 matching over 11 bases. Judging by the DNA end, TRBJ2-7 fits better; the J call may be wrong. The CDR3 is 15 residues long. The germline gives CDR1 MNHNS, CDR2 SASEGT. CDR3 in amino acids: CASRTGLAGSYEQYV. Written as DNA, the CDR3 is TGTGCCAGCAGGACAGGACTAGCGGGCTCCTACGAGCAGTACGTC.

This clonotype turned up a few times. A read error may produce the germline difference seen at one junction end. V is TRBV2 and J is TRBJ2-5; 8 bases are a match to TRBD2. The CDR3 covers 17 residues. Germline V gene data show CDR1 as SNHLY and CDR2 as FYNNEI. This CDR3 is CTSLGWGGTSLQETQYF. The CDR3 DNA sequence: TGTACCAGCCTTGGGTGGGGCGGGACTAGTCTTCAAGAGACCCAGTACTTC.

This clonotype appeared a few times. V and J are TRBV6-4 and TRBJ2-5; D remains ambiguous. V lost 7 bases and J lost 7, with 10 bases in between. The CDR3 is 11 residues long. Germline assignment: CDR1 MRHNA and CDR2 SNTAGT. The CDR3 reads CASNHHGTQYF. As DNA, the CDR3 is TGTGCCAGCAATCACCACGGGACCCAGTACTTC.

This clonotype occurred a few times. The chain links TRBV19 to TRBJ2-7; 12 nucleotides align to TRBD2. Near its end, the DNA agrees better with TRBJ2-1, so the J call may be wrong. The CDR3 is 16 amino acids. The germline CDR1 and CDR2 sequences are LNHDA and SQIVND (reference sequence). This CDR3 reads CASTRRTSGTGNEQFF. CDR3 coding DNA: TGTGCCAGTACCCGTAGGACTAGCGGGACGGGCAATGAGCAGTTCTTC.

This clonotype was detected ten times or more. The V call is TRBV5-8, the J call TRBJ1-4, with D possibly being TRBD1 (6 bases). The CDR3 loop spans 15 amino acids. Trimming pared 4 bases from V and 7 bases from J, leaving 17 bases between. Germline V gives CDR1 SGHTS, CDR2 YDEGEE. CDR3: CASSTGQKVVEKLFF. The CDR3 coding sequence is TGTGCCAGCAGCACCGGACAGAAAGTGGTTGAAAAACTGTTTTTT.

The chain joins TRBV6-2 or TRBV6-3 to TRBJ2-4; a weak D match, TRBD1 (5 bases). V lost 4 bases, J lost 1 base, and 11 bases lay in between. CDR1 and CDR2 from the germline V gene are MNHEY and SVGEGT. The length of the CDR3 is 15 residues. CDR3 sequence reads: CASSWVPGAKNIQYF. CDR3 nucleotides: TGTGCCAGCAGTTGGGTGCCAGGGGCCAAAAACATTCAGTACTTC.

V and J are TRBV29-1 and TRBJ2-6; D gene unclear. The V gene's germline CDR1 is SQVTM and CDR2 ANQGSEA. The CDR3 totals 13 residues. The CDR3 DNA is TGCAGTACGAGTGACTCTGGGGCCAACGTCCTGACTTTC. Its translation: CSTSDSGANVLTF.

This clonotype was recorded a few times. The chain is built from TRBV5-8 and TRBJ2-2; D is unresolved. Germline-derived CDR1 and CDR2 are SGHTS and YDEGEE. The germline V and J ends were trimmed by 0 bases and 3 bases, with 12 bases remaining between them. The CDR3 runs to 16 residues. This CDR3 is CASSLVGRIYTGELFF. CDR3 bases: TGTGCCAGCAGCTTGGTAGGCAGAATATACACCGGGGAGCTGTTTTTT.

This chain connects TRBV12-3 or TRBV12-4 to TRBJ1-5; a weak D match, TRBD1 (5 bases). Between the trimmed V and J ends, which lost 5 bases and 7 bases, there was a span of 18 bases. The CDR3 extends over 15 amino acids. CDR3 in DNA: TGTGCCAGCAGTACCCACCCAGGGTCATACCAGCCCCAGCATTTT. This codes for CASSTHPGSYQPQHF.